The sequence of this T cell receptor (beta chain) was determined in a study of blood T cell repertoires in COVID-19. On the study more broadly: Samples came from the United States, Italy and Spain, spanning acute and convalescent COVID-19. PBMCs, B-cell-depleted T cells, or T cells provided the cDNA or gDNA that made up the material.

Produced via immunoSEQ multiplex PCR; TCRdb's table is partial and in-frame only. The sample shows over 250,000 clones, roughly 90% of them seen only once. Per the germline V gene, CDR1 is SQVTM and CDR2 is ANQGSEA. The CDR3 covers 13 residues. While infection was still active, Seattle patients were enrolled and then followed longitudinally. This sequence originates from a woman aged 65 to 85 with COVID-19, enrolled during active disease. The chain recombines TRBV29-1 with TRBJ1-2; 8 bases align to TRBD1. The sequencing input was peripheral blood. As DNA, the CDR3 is TGCAGTGCTACCTCCGCAGGGGGCGATGGCTACACCTTC. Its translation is CSATSAGGDGYTF. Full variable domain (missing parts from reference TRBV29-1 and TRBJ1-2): SAVISQKPSRDICQRGTSLTIQCQVDSQVTMMFWYRQQPGQSLTLIATANQGSEATYESGFVIDKFPISRPNLTFSTLTVSNMSPEDSSIYLCSATSAGGDGYTFGSGTRLTVV.